This T cell receptor beta chain was profiled in a study of T cells in women clearing cervical HPV infection. Looking at the study overall: Controls' single incident HPV16 infection cleared within 12 months without precancer. Cases' blood sampling followed lesion detection by median approximately 150 days (90 to 200). Study results and limitations: Each sample's T-cell count was unknown, possibly confounding richness. TRBV6-7 relative abundance averaged approximately 0.1% in cases and more than 0.15% in controls.

There are 16 residues in the CDR3. CDR1 and CDR2 from the germline V gene are SQVTM and ANQGSEA. Trimming took 3 bases from V and 8 from J; bases not matched to a gene: 16. Profiling relied on immunoSEQ multiplex PCR, and the TCRdb table lists in-frame clones only, not all of them. This table lists 22,000 or so clones. Regarding this clone: The antigen is unknown. With the read ending 3 residues before the CDR3 end, the germline J gene is used to fill in that end.

The origin of this receptor is a woman between 18 and 70 years old with a cervical HPV16 infection that either progressed to CIN3+ or cleared (not recorded which). The genes are TRBV29-1 and TRBJ2-3; the match to TRBD2 covers 8 bases. The source material was blood buffy coat. CDR3: CSVEVRGGLQLGTQYF. Incomplete CDR3 DNA: TGCAGCGTTGAGGTGCGCGGGGGGCTCCAGTTGGGTACG.